These T cell receptor beta chains were read from a single sample in a study of shared clonotypes between healthy human individuals. Generated by immunoSEQ multiplex PCR, the TCRdb table keeps only in-frame clones and is missing some. The profile covers just over 2,000,000 clones, with approximately 95% appearing a single time and 1% to 1.3% taken by the ten largest. Specimen: naive CD8+ T cells sorted from blood. The source is a young man in good health. Both conserved end residues are part of each CDR3. The order of the fields is CDR3 DNA, CDR3 protein, clone size, J gene, V gene, D gene. D genes are given only for firm matches. Where a row states a size, it is once, few, many or the class of an expanded clone; other rows omit it.

cdr3_nt: TGCGCCAGCAGCCAAAGGGCCGGGACTAGTCTCTACAATGAGCAGTTCTTC
cdr3_aa: CASSQRAGTSLYNEQFF
clone_size: -
j_call: TRBJ2-1
v_call: TRBV4-1
d_call: TRBD2

cdr3_nt: TGTGCCAGCAGCTTAGGGGTTTCACTAGCGGGAGTCGAGCAGTACTTC
cdr3_aa: CASSLGVSLAGVEQYF
clone_size: once
j_call: TRBJ2-7
v_call: TRBV11-2
d_call: TRBD2

cdr3_nt: TGTGCCAGCCAGGTGGGCGGGCAAGAGACCCAGTACTTC
cdr3_aa: CASQVGGQETQYF
clone_size: -
j_call: TRBJ2-5
v_call: TRBV7-9
d_call: -

cdr3_nt: TGTGCCTGGACCCATCCGGGGGAGGGTTACGAGCAGTACTTC
cdr3_aa: CAWTHPGEGYEQYF
clone_size: -
j_call: TRBJ2-7
v_call: TRBV30
d_call: TRBD2

cdr3_nt: TGTGCCAGCAGTCTCTGGGGACCCGGCTCCTACAATGAGCAGTTCTTC
cdr3_aa: CASSLWGPGSYNEQFF
clone_size: -
j_call: TRBJ2-1
v_call: TRBV7-6
d_call: -

cdr3_nt: TGCGCCAGCACCACAGGGACCTACAATGAGCAGTTCTTC
cdr3_aa: CASTTGTYNEQFF
clone_size: once
j_call: TRBJ2-1
v_call: TRBV10-2
d_call: -

cdr3_nt: TGTGCCAGCAGCTTAGGGGGGGACGGTGAAGCTTTCTTT
cdr3_aa: CASSLGGDGEAFF
clone_size: -
j_call: TRBJ1-1
v_call: TRBV7-9
d_call: -

cdr3_nt: TGTGCCAGCAGAGATGTTTGGATGGAAGCTTTCTTT
cdr3_aa: CASRDVWMEAFF
clone_size: once
j_call: TRBJ1-1
v_call: TRBV5-5
d_call: -

cdr3_nt: TGTGCCAGCAGCACCGGGACAGGGTCCAATGAGCAGTTCTTC
cdr3_aa: CASSTGTGSNEQFF
clone_size: -
j_call: TRBJ2-1
v_call: TRBV7-3
d_call: TRBD1

cdr3_nt: TGTGCCAGCAGCTCCACAGGAAACACCATATATTTT
cdr3_aa: CASSSTGNTIYF
clone_size: -
j_call: TRBJ1-3
v_call: TRBV7-9
d_call: -

cdr3_nt: TGTGCCAGCAGTTACTCGTCGGGCCCCTCCTACGAGCAGTACTTC
cdr3_aa: CASSYSSGPSYEQYF
clone_size: once
j_call: TRBJ2-7
v_call: TRBV6-5
d_call: -

cdr3_nt: TGCAGCGTTGATGGGGGCACGAACACCGGGGAGCTGTTTTTT
cdr3_aa: CSVDGGTNTGELFF
clone_size: -
j_call: TRBJ2-2
v_call: TRBV29-1
d_call: -

cdr3_nt: TGCGCCAGCAGCCAAGGCGTCATGAACTATGGCTACACCTTC
cdr3_aa: CASSQGVMNYGYTF
clone_size: -
j_call: TRBJ1-2
v_call: TRBV4-3
d_call: -

cdr3_nt: TGTGCCAGCAGCCCTATTTCGGACAGCTCCTACGAGCAGTACTTC
cdr3_aa: CASSPISDSSYEQYF
clone_size: once
j_call: TRBJ2-7
v_call: TRBV5-4
d_call: -

cdr3_nt: TGCGCCAGCAGAGAGGCCCGGGGGGGCTCTTACGAGCAGTACTTC
cdr3_aa: CASREARGGSYEQYF
clone_size: -
j_call: TRBJ2-7
v_call: TRBV5-1
d_call: TRBD2

cdr3_nt: TGTGCCAGTAGCCCGATAGCGGGGGGGCCTAGGTATGAGCAGTTCTTC
cdr3_aa: CASSPIAGGPRYEQFF
clone_size: -
j_call: TRBJ2-1
v_call: TRBV19
d_call: TRBD2

cdr3_nt: TGCGCCAGCAGCCAAGACCTGTCGGTAACTGAAGCTTTCTTT
cdr3_aa: CASSQDLSVTEAFF
clone_size: -
j_call: TRBJ1-1
v_call: TRBV4-3
d_call: -

cdr3_nt: TGTGCCTGGAGTGTACAAGCGGGGACAGGACATCCACCCCTCCACTTT
cdr3_aa: CAWSVQAGTGHPPLHF
clone_size: -
j_call: TRBJ1-6
v_call: TRBV30
d_call: TRBD1

cdr3_nt: TGTGCCAGTAGTATATTCGGGGGGGTATACAATGAGCAGTTCTTC
cdr3_aa: CASSIFGGVYNEQFF
clone_size: -
j_call: TRBJ2-1
v_call: TRBV19
d_call: TRBD2

cdr3_nt: TGCGCCAGCAGCCAATCCAGGGAGTACGAGCAGTACTTC
cdr3_aa: CASSQSREYEQYF
clone_size: -
j_call: TRBJ2-7
v_call: TRBV4-1
d_call: -

cdr3_nt: TGTGCCAGCAGCCCGACAGGGTCTGGCTACACCTTC
cdr3_aa: CASSPTGSGYTF
clone_size: -
j_call: TRBJ1-2
v_call: TRBV7-9
d_call: TRBD1

cdr3_nt: TGTGCCAGCAGCGGACTAGCGGGGGGACAAGAGACCCAGTACTTC
cdr3_aa: CASSGLAGGQETQYF
clone_size: -
j_call: TRBJ2-5
v_call: TRBV6-5
d_call: TRBD2

cdr3_nt: TGTGCCAGCAGCCCGGGCATGGGACTAGCCTACGAGCAGTACTTC
cdr3_aa: CASSPGMGLAYEQYF
clone_size: -
j_call: TRBJ2-7
v_call: TRBV2
d_call: TRBD2

cdr3_nt: TGTGCCAGCAGCTTAAGGAATCGAGACTATGGCTACACCTTC
cdr3_aa: CASSLRNRDYGYTF
clone_size: -
j_call: TRBJ1-2
v_call: TRBV5-6
d_call: -

cdr3_nt: TGTGCCAGCAGCTTAGGGACTGGCTACGAGCAGTACTTC
cdr3_aa: CASSLGTGYEQYF
clone_size: -
j_call: TRBJ2-7
v_call: TRBV11-3
d_call: -

cdr3_nt: TGCGCCAGCAGCCATGGGCGGACCGGGGAGCTGTTTTTT
cdr3_aa: CASSHGRTGELFF
clone_size: -
j_call: TRBJ2-2
v_call: TRBV4-3
d_call: -

cdr3_nt: TGTGCCAGCAGCAATACAGGATTCAACTATGGCTACACCTTC
cdr3_aa: CASSNTGFNYGYTF
clone_size: once
j_call: TRBJ1-2
v_call: TRBV2
d_call: -

cdr3_nt: TGTGCCAGCAACTACATTCGGGACGTCTTCTACCCGGATACGCAGTATTTT
cdr3_aa: CASNYIRDVFYPDTQYF
clone_size: -
j_call: TRBJ2-3
v_call: TRBV7-2
d_call: -

cdr3_nt: TGTGCCAGCAGCGTAGCAGGGTTTAGGAATGAGCAGTTCTTC
cdr3_aa: CASSVAGFRNEQFF
clone_size: -
j_call: TRBJ2-1
v_call: TRBV9
d_call: -

cdr3_nt: TGTGCCAGCAGCTTATGGGACCGAGCTTTCTTT
cdr3_aa: CASSLWDRAFF
clone_size: once
j_call: TRBJ1-1
v_call: TRBV7-9
d_call: -

cdr3_nt: TGTGCCAGCAGTGGGGGGGGACCCTCCTATAATTCACCCCTCCACTTT
cdr3_aa: CASSGGGPSYNSPLHF
clone_size: -
j_call: TRBJ1-6
v_call: TRBV28
d_call: -

cdr3_nt: TGTGCCAGCAGTCTGGAACTGAATCAGCCCCAGCATTTT
cdr3_aa: CASSLELNQPQHF
clone_size: few
j_call: TRBJ1-5
v_call: TRBV28
d_call: -

cdr3_nt: TGTGCCTGGAGCTTCACATTGGAGCAGTACTTC
cdr3_aa: CAWSFTLEQYF
clone_size: -
j_call: TRBJ2-7
v_call: TRBV30
d_call: -

cdr3_nt: TGTGCCAGCAGTTACCGGGAAGAAACTAATGAAAAACTGTTTTTT
cdr3_aa: CASSYREETNEKLFF
clone_size: -
j_call: TRBJ1-4
v_call: TRBV6-5
d_call: -

cdr3_nt: TGTGCCAGCAGCTTATCACGGAGCGGGAGGTCCTACGAGCAGTACTTC
cdr3_aa: CASSLSRSGRSYEQYF
clone_size: -
j_call: TRBJ2-7
v_call: TRBV13
d_call: TRBD2

cdr3_nt: TGTGCCAGCAGTTTATCGTGGGGGCTTAGCTCCTACGAGCAGTACTTC
cdr3_aa: CASSLSWGLSSYEQYF
clone_size: -
j_call: TRBJ2-7
v_call: TRBV27
d_call: -

cdr3_nt: TGTGCCAGCAGCCCCGGGGGACTACCATCCGATGAGCAGTTCTTC
cdr3_aa: CASSPGGLPSDEQFF
clone_size: -
j_call: TRBJ2-1
v_call: TRBV5-6
d_call: TRBD2

cdr3_nt: TGTGCCAGCAGCAACGCTGAGGGTATCGGGCATCTCTCTGGAAACACCATATATTTT
cdr3_aa: CASSNAEGIGHLSGNTIYF
clone_size: -
j_call: TRBJ1-3
v_call: TRBV7-9
d_call: -

cdr3_nt: TGTGCCAGCACCCCGGGGACAGAAGACAATGAGCAGTTCTTC
cdr3_aa: CASTPGTEDNEQFF
clone_size: -
j_call: TRBJ2-1
v_call: TRBV27
d_call: TRBD1

cdr3_nt: TGTGCCAGCAGCCCCGGACAAAACACCGGGGAGCTGTTTTTT
cdr3_aa: CASSPGQNTGELFF
clone_size: -
j_call: TRBJ2-2
v_call: TRBV5-6
d_call: -

cdr3_nt: TGTGCCATCAGTGAAAATCCTGCAGGGTCCTCTGGCTACACCTTC
cdr3_aa: CAISENPAGSSGYTF
clone_size: -
j_call: TRBJ1-2
v_call: TRBV10-3
d_call: -

cdr3_nt: TGTGCCAGCAGTAACGGAGGAACTGAAGCTTTCTTT
cdr3_aa: CASSNGGTEAFF
clone_size: few
j_call: TRBJ1-1
v_call: TRBV6-6
d_call: -

cdr3_nt: TGTGCCAGCAGCTTGCCTCCTAGCGGGGGCTACAATGAGCAGTTCTTC
cdr3_aa: CASSLPPSGGYNEQFF
clone_size: -
j_call: TRBJ2-1
v_call: TRBV5-6
d_call: TRBD2

cdr3_nt: TGTGCCAGCAGAGGTGGGGGGGCTTATGAGCAGTTCTTC
cdr3_aa: CASRGGGAYEQFF
clone_size: -
j_call: TRBJ2-1
v_call: TRBV27
d_call: -

cdr3_nt: TGTGCCAGCAGTTACTCGGGACAGGGAGGAAACACCATATATTTT
cdr3_aa: CASSYSGQGGNTIYF
clone_size: -
j_call: TRBJ1-3
v_call: TRBV6-5
d_call: TRBD1

cdr3_nt: TGTGCCAGTAGTAGAGACAGGGAGGATGCAACTAATGAAAAACTGTTTTTT
cdr3_aa: CASSRDREDATNEKLFF
clone_size: -
j_call: TRBJ1-4
v_call: TRBV19
d_call: TRBD1

cdr3_nt: TGTGCCAGCACCCCTAACTCCTATAATTCACCCCTCCACTTT
cdr3_aa: CASTPNSYNSPLHF
clone_size: once
j_call: TRBJ1-6
v_call: TRBV7-6
d_call: -

cdr3_nt: TGTGCCAGCAGCGGAACCGGGACAGGGGGCGAGACAGATACGCAGTATTTT
cdr3_aa: CASSGTGTGGETDTQYF
clone_size: -
j_call: TRBJ2-3
v_call: TRBV13
d_call: TRBD1

cdr3_nt: TGCAGCGTTCTAGGGGCAGGGTCCGGGGAGCTGTTTTTT
cdr3_aa: CSVLGAGSGELFF
clone_size: once
j_call: TRBJ2-2
v_call: TRBV29-1
d_call: -

cdr3_nt: TGTGCCAGCAGTGAAGGAGGGGGCGATCAGCCCCAGCATTTT
cdr3_aa: CASSEGGGDQPQHF
clone_size: -
j_call: TRBJ1-5
v_call: TRBV2
d_call: TRBD1

cdr3_nt: TGTGCCAGCAGTTTACAGGGATGGGAGCAGTTCTTC
cdr3_aa: CASSLQGWEQFF
clone_size: -
j_call: TRBJ2-1
v_call: TRBV27
d_call: -

cdr3_nt: TGTGCCAGCAGTCTCGGACAGGATAATTCACCCCTCCACTTT
cdr3_aa: CASSLGQDNSPLHF
clone_size: -
j_call: TRBJ1-6
v_call: TRBV28
d_call: TRBD1

cdr3_nt: TGTGCCAGCAGTCCCCAGAGCTCCTACGAGCAGTACTTC
cdr3_aa: CASSPQSSYEQYF
clone_size: -
j_call: TRBJ2-7
v_call: TRBV27
d_call: -